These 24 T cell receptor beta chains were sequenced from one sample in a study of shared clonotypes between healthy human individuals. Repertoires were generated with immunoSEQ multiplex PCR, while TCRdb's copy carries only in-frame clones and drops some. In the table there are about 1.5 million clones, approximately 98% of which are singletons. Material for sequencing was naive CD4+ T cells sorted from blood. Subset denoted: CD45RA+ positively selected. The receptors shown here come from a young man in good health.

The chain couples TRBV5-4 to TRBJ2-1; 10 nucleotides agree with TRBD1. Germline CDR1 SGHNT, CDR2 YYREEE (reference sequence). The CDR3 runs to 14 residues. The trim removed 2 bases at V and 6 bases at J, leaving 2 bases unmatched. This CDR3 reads CASSFRDRGNEQFF. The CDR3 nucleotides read TGTGCCAGCAGCTTCCGGGACAGGGGCAATGAGCAGTTCTTC.

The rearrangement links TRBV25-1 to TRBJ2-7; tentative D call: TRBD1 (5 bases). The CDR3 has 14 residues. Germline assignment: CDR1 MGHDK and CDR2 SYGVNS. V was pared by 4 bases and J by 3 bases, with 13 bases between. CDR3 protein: CASSAVTASYEQYF. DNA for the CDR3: TGTGCCAGCAGTGCAGTGACAGCCAGCTACGAGCAGTACTTC.

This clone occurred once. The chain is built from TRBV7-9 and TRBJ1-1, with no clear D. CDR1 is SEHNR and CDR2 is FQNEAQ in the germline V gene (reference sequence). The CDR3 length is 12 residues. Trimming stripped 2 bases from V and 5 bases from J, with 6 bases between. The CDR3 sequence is CASSLIGTEAFF. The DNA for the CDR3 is TGTGCCAGCAGCTTAATAGGGACTGAAGCTTTCTTT.

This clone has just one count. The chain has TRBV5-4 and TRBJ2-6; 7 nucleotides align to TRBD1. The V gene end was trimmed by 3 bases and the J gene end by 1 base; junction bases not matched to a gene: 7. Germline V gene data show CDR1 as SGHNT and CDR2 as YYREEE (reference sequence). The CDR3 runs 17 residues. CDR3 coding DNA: TGTGCCAGCAGCTCCGGGACAGTTAGGTCTGGGGCCAACGTCCTGACTTTC. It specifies CASSSGTVRSGANVLTF.

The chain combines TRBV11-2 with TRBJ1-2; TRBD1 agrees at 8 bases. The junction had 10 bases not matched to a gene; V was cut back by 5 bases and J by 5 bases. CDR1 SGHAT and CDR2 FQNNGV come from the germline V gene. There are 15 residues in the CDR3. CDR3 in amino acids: CASSARQGQIYGYTF. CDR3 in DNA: TGTGCCAGCAGCGCCCGACAGGGGCAGATTTATGGCTACACCTTC.

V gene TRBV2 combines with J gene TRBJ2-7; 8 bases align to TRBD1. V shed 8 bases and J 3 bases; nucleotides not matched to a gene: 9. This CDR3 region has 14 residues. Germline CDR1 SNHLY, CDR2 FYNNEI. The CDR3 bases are TGTGCCAGCGATGACAGGGGCCTAAACTACGAGCAGTACTTC. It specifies CASDDRGLNYEQYF.

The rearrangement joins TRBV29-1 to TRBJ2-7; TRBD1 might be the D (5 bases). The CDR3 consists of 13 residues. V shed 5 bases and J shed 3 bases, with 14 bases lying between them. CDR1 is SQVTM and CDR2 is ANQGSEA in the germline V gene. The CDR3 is CSVQKTANYEQYF. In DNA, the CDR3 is TGCAGCGTTCAAAAGACAGCAAACTACGAGCAGTACTTC.

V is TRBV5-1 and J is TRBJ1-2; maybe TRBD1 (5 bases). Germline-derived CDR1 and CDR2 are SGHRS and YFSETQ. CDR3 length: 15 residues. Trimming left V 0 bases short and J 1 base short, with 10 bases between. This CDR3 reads CASSLAPGNNYGYTF. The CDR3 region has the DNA TGCGCCAGCAGCTTGGCCCCAGGGAATAACTATGGCTACACCTTC.

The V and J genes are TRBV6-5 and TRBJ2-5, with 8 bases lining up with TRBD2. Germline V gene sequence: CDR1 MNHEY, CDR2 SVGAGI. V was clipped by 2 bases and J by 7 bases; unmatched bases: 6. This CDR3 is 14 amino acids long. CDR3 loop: CASSYESGRGTQYF. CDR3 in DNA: TGTGCCAGCAGTTACGAAAGCGGGAGAGGGACCCAGTACTTC.

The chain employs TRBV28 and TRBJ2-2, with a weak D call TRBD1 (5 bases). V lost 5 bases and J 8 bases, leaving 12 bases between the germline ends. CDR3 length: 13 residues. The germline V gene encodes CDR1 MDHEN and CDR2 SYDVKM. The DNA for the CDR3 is TGTGCCAGCAGTGACGACAGTTTGGGGGAGCTGTTTTTT. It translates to CASSDDSLGELFF.

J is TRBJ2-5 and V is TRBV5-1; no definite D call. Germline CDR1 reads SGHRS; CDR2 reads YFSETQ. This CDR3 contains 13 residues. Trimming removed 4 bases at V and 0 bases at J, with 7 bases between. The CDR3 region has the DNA TGCGCCAGCAGCCCCGGAAACCAAGAGACCCAGTACTTC. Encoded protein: CASSPGNQETQYF.

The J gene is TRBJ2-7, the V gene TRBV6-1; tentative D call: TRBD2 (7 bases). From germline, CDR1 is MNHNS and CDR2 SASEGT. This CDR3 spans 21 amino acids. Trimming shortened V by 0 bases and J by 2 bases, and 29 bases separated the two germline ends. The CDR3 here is CASSEAGGLFRVVGVPYEQYF. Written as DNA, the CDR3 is TGTGCCAGCAGTGAAGCCGGGGGGCTTTTTCGGGTCGTCGGAGTACCCTACGAGCAGTACTTC.

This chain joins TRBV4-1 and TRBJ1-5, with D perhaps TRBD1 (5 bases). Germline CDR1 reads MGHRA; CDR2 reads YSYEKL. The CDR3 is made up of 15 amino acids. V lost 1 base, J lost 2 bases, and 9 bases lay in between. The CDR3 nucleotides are TGCGCCAGCAGCCAAGCCCGGGACCGCAATCAGCCCCAGCATTTT. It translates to CASSQARDRNQPQHF.

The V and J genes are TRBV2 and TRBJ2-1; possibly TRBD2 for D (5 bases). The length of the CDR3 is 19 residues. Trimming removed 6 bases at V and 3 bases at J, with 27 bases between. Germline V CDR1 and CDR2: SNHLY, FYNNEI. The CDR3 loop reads CASRPRRLSADPFYNEQFF. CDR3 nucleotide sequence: TGTGCCAGCAGACCCCGGAGGTTGTCGGCGGACCCTTTCTACAATGAGCAGTTCTTC.

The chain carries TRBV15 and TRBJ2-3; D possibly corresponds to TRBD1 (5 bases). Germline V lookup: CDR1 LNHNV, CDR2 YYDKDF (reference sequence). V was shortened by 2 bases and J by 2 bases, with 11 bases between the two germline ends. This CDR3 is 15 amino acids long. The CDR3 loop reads CATSRSGSNTDTQYF. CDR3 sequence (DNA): TGTGCCACCAGCAGATCAGGGTCAAACACAGATACGCAGTATTTT.

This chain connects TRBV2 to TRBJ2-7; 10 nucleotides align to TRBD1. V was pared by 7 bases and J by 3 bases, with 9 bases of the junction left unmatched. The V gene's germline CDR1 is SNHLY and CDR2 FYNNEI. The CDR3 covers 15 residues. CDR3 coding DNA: TGTGCCAGCACCCGCACCGGGACAGGGGTCTACGAGCAGTACTTC. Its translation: CASTRTGTGVYEQYF.

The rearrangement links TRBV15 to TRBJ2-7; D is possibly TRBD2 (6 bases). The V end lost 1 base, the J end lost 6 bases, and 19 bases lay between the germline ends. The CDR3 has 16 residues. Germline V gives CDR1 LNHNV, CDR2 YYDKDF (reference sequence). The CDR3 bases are TGTGCCACCAGCAGAGGTCGGCTCGGCGGGGTCCGCGAGCAGTACTTC. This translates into CATSRGRLGGVREQYF.

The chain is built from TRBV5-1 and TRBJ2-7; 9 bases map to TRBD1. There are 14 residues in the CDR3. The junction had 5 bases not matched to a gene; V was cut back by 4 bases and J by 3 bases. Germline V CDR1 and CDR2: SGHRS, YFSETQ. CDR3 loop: CASSRPGQGYEQYF. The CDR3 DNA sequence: TGCGCCAGCAGCCGCCCGGGACAGGGCTACGAGCAGTACTTC.

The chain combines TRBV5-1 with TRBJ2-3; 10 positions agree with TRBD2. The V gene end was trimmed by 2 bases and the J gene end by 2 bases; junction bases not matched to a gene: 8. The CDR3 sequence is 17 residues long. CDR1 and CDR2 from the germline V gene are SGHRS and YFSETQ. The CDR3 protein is CASSLLGTSDTTDTQYF. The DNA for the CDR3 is TGCGCCAGCAGCTTACTAGGGACTAGCGACACCACAGATACGCAGTATTTT.

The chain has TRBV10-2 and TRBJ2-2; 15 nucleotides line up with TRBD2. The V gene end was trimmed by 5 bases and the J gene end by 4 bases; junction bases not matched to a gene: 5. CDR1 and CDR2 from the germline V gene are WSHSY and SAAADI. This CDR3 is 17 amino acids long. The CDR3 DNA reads TGCGCCAGCAGTCGGACTAGCGGGAGGGCAGGCACCGGGGAGCTGTTTTTT. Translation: CASSRTSGRAGTGELFF.

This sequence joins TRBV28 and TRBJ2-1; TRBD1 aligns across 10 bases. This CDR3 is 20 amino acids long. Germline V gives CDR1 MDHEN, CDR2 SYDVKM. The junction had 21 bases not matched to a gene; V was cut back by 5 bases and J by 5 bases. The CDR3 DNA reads TGTGCCAGCAGTGCGCCTCCGGGACAGGGGTTTTGGGGGTATAACAATGAGCAGTTCTTC. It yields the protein CASSAPPGQGFWGYNNEQFF. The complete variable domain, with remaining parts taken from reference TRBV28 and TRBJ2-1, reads DVKVTQSSRYLVKRTGEKVFLECVQDMDHENMFWYRQDPGLGLRLIYFSYDVKMKEKGDIPEGYSVSREKKERFSLILESASTNQTSMYLCASSAPPGQGFWGYNNEQFFGPGTRLTVL.

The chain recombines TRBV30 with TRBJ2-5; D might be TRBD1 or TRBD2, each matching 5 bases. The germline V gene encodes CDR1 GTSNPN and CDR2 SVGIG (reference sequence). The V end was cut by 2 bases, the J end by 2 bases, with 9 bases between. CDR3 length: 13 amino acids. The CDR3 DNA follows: TGTGCCTGGAGTACTGGGACGCAAGAGACCCAGTACTTC. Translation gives CAWSTGTQETQYF.

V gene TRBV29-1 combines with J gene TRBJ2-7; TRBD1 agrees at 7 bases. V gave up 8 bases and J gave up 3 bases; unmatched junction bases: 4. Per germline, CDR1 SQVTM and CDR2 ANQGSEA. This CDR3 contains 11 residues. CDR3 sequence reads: CSTRQGYEQYF. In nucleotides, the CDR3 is TGCAGCACCAGACAGGGCTACGAGCAGTACTTC.

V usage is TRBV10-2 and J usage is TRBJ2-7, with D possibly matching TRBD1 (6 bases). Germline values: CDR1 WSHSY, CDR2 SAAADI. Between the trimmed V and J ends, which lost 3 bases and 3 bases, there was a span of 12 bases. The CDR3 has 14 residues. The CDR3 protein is CASSDPGQDYEQYF. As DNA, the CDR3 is TGCGCCAGCAGTGATCCGGGACAAGACTACGAGCAGTACTTC.